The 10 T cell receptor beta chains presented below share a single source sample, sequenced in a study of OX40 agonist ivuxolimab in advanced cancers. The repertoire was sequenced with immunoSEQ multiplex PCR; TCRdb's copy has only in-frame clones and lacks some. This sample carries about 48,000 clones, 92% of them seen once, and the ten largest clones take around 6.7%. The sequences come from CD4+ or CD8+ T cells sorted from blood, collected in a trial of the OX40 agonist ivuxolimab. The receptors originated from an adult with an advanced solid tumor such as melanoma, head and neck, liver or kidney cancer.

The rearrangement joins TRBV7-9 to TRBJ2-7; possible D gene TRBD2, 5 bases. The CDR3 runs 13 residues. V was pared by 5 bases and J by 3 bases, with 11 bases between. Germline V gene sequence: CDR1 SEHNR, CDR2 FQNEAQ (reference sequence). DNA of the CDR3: TGTGCCAGCAGCCCCCGGACTGGCTACGAGCAGTACGTC. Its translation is CASSPRTGYEQYV.

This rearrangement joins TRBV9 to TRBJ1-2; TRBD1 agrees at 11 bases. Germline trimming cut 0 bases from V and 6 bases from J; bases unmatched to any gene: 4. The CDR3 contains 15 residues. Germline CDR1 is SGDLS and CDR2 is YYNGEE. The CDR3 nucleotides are TGTGCCAGCAGCGTAGATGGGACAGGGGGGGATGGCTACACCTTC. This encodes CASSVDGTGGDGYTF.

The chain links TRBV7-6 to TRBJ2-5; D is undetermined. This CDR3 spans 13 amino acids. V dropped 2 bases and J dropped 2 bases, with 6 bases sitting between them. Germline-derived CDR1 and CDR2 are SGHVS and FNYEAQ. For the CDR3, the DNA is TGTGCCAGCAGCTTACGTTTTCAAGAGACCCAGTACTTC. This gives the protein CASSLRFQETQYF.

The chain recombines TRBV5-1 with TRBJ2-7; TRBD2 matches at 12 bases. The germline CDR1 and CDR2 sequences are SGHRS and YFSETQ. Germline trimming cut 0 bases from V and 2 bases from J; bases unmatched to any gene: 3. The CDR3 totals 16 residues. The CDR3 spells CASSLDRLAGAYEQYF. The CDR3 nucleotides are TGCGCCAGCAGCTTGGACAGACTAGCGGGGGCCTACGAGCAGTACTTC.

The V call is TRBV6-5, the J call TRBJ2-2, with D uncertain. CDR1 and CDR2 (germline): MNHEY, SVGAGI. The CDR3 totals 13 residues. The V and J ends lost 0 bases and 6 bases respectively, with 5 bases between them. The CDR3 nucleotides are TGTGCCAGCAGTTACTCCTACCCCGGGGAGCTGTTTTTT. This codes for CASSYSYPGELFF.

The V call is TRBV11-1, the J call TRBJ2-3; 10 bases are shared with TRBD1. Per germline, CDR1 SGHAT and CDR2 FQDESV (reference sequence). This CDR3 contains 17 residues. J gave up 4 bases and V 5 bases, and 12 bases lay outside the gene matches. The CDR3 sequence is CASSPPGTGARADTQYF. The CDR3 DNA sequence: TGTGCCAGCAGCCCACCCGGGACAGGGGCACGGGCAGATACGCAGTATTTT.

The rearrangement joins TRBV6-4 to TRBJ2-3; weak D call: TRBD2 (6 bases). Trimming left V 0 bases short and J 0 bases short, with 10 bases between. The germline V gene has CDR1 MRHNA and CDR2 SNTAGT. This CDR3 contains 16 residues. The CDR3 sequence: CASSDSSSGSTDTQYF. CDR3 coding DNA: TGTGCCAGCAGTGACTCTAGTAGCGGTAGCACAGATACGCAGTATTTT.

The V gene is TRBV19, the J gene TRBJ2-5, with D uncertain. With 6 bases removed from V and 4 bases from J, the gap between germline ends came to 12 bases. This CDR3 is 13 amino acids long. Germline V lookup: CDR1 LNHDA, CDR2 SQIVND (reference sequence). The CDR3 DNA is TGTGCCAGTAGGCCGAGAGGTAGAGAGACCCAGTACTTC. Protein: CASRPRGRETQYF.

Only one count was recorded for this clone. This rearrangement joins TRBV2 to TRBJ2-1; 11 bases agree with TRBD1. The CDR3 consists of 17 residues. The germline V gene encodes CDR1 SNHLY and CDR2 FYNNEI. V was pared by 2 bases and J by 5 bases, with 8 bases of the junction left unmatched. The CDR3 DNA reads TGTGCCAGCAGTGAAAGGGACAGGGGGATCGTCCACAATGAGCAGTTCTTC. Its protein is CASSERDRGIVHNEQFF. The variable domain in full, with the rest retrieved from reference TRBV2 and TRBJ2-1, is EPEVTQTPSHQVTQMGQEVILRCVPISNHLYFYWYRQILGQKVEFLVSFYNNEISEKSEIFDDQFSVERPDGSNFTLKIRSTKLEDSAMYFCASSERDRGIVHNEQFFGPGTRLTVL.

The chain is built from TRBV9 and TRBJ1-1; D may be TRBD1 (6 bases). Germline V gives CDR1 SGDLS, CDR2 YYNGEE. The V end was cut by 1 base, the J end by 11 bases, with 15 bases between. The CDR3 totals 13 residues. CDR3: CASSVMEGTPAFF. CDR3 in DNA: TGTGCCAGCAGCGTAATGGAGGGGACACCGGCTTTCTTT. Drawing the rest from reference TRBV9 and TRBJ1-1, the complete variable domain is DSGVTQTPKHLITATGQRVTLRCSPRSGDLSVYWYQQSLDQGLQFLIQYYNGEERAKGNILERFSAQQFPDLHSELNLSSLELGDSALYFCASSVMEGTPAFFGQGTRLTVV.